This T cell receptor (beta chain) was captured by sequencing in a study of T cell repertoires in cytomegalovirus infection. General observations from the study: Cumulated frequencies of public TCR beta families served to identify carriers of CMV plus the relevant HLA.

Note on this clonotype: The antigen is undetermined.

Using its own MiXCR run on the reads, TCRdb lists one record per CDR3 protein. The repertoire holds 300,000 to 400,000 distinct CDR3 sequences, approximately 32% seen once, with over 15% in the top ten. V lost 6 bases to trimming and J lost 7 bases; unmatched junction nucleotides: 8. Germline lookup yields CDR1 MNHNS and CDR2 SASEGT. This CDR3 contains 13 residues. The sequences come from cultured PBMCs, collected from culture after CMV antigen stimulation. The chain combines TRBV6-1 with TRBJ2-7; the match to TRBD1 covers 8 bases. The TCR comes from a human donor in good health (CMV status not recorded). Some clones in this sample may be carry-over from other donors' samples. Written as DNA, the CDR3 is TGTGCCAGCAGGGGGACAGGAGTCGGGGAGCAGTACTTC. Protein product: CASRGTGVGEQYF.